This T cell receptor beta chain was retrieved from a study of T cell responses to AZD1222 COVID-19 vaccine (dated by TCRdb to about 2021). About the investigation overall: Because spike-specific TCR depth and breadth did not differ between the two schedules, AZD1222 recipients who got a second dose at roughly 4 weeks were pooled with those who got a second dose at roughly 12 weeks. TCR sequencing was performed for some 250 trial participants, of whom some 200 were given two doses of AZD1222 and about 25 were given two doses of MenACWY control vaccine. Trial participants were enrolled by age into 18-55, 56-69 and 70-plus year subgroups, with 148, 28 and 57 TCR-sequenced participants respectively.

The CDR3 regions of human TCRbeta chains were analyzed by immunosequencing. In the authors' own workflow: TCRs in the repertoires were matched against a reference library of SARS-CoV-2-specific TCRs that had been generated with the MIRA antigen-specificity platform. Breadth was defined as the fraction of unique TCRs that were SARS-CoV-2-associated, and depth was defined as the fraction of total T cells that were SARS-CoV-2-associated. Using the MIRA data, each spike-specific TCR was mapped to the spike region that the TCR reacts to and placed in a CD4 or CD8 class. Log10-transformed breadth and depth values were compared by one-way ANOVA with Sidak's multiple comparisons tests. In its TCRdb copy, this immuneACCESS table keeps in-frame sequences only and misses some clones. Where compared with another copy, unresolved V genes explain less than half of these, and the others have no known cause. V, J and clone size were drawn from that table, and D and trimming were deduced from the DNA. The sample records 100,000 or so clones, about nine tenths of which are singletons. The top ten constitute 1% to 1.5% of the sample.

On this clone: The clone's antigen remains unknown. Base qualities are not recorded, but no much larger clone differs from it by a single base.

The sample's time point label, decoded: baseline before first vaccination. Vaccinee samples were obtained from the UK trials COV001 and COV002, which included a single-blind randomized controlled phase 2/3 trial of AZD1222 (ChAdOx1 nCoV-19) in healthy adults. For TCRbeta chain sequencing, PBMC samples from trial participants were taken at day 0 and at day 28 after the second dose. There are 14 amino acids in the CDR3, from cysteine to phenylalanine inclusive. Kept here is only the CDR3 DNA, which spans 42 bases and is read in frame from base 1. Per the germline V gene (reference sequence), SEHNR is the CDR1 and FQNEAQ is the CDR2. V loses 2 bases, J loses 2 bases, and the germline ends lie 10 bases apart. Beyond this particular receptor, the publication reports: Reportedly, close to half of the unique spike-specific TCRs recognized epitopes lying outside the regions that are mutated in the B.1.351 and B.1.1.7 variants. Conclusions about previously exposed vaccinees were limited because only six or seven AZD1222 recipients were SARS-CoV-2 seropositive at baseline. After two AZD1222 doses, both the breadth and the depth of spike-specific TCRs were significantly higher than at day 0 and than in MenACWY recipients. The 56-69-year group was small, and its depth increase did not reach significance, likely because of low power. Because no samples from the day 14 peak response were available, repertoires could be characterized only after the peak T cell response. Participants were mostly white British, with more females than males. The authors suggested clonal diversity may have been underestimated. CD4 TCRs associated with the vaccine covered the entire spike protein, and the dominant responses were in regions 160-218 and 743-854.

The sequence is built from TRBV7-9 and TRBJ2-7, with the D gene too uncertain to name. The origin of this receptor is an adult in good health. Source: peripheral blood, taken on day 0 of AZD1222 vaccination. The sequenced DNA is TGTGCCAGCAGCTTAAGTGAACAGACCTACGAGCAGTACTTC. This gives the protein CASSLSEQTYEQYF.